One and the same sample provided the 32 T cell receptor beta chains below, sequenced in a study of blood T cell repertoires in COVID-19 (dated by TCRdb to the early 2020s). Library construction relied on the immunoSEQ multiplex PCR assay. TCRdb retrieved this table from immuneACCESS and kept in-frame rearrangements only. Not all clones are present; in checked studies, unresolved V genes account for under half, and no reason is known for the remainder. The sample records 60,000 to 65,000 clones, around 80% of which are singletons. The ten largest make up approximately 20% of the sample. The sequencing sample was made of peripheral blood. These receptors were collected from a woman older than 75 with active or convalescent COVID-19.

J is TRBJ2-7 and V is TRBV2; 7 bases line up with TRBD1. Germline V lookup: CDR1 SNHLY, CDR2 FYNNEI. The CDR3 runs to 15 residues. V shed 6 bases and J 3 bases; nucleotides not matched to a gene: 11. The CDR3 nucleotides read TGTGCCAGCAGCCCGGACCGGGACAGCCTCTACGAGCAGTACTTC. This gives the protein CASSPDRDSLYEQYF.

This chain connects TRBV11-2 to TRBJ2-6; no firm D call. The CDR3 sequence is 17 residues long. CDR1 is SGHAT and CDR2 is FQNNGV in the germline V gene. Between the trimmed V and J ends, which lost 1 base and 0 bases, there was a span of 10 bases. Here the CDR3 reads CASSLGAAYSGANVLTF. In nucleotides, the CDR3 is TGTGCCAGCAGCTTAGGGGCTGCTTACTCTGGGGCCAACGTCCTGACTTTC. The full variable domain, in which reference TRBV11-2 and TRBJ2-6 provide the parts outside the CDR3, is EAGVAQSPRYKIIEKRQSVAFWCNPISGHATLYWYQQILGQGPKLLIQFQNNGVVDDSQLPKDRFSAERLKGVDSTLKIQPAKLEDSAVYLCASSLGAAYSGANVLTFGAGSRLTVL.

J is TRBJ2-2 and V is TRBV7-3; 10 bases agree with TRBD2. CDR3 length: 16 amino acids. J was trimmed by 2 bases and V by 5 bases; bases with no gene match: 5. Germline CDR1 and CDR2: SGHTA and FQGTGA. In DNA, the CDR3 is TGTGCCAGCAGCCAAGGACTAGCGGTTAACACCGGGGAGCTGTTTTTT. Residues: CASSQGLAVNTGELFF.

The chain combines TRBV19 with TRBJ1-5, with a possible D match to TRBD1 (6 bases). Germline loops: CDR1 LNHDA, CDR2 SQIVND (reference sequence). This CDR3 is 17 amino acids long. V was trimmed by 5 bases and J by 4 bases, leaving 21 bases between them. The CDR3 DNA reads as TGTGCCAGTAGTCCCCCAAACGTGGGGGCGCGTAATCAGCCCCAGCATTTT. It codes for CASSPPNVGARNQPQHF.

The rearrangement links TRBV2 to TRBJ1-6; 8 bases align to TRBD1. V shed 0 bases, J shed 7 bases, and the junction held 2 bases outside the gene matches. Germline lookup yields CDR1 SNHLY and CDR2 FYNNEI. The CDR3 loop spans 15 amino acids. Here the CDR3 DNA reads TGTGCCAGCAGTGAAGCGGGACAGGCAAATTCACCCCTCCACTTT. Protein sequence: CASSEAGQANSPLHF.

The CDR3 bases are TGTGCCAGCAGCCAACGACAGGGTGGTTCCTACGAGCAGTACTTC. Translated, it gives CASSQRQGGSYEQYF. This chain uses TRBV6-5 with TRBJ2-7; 7 bases are shared with TRBD1. CDR3 length: 15 residues. Germline-derived CDR1 and CDR2 are MNHEY and SVGAGI. Germline trimming cut 6 bases from V and 1 base from J; bases unmatched to any gene: 9.

The chain is built from TRBV29-1 and TRBJ1-2, with D tentatively TRBD1 (5 bases). This CDR3 region has 12 residues. Germline lookup yields CDR1 SQVTM and CDR2 ANQGSEA. Trimming took 1 base from V and 3 from J, leaving 6 bases between them. Here the CDR3 reads CSVEGGDYGYTF. The CDR3, as DNA: TGCAGCGTTGAAGGGGGGGACTATGGCTACACCTTC.

The chain has TRBV7-9 and TRBJ1-2; a possible D gene is TRBD1 (5 bases). Germline V gene lookup returns CDR1 SEHNR and CDR2 FQNEAQ (reference sequence). The V end lost 5 bases, the J end lost 8 bases, and 12 bases lay between the germline ends. This CDR3 region has 12 residues. CDR3 in amino acids: CASSPPGYGYTF. The CDR3 DNA is TGTGCCAGCAGCCCTCCAGGGTACGGCTACACCTTC.

The chain employs TRBV21-1 and TRBJ2-5; TRBD2 is taken as the D call from the table, unchecked against the DNA. TRBV21-1 is a pseudogene locus. The CDR3 is 13 amino acids. This CDR3 is CASSISVGETQYF. In nucleotides, the CDR3 is TGTGCCAGCAGCATTAGCGTCGGAGAGACCCAGTACTTC.

The chain combines TRBV6-5 with TRBJ2-7; TRBD1 aligns across 10 bases. Trimming removed 6 bases from V and 2 bases from J; junction bases left unmatched: 7. Germline CDR1 and CDR2: MNHEY and SVGAGI. This CDR3 region has 15 residues. The CDR3 loop reads CASSRSGTGAYEQYF. In DNA form, the CDR3 reads TGTGCCAGCAGCCGATCCGGGACAGGGGCCTACGAGCAGTACTTC.

CDR3: CASSFWDRQETQYF. The DNA of the CDR3 is TGTGCCAGCAGCTTCTGGGACAGGCAAGAGACCCAGTACTTC. The chain couples TRBV7-9 to TRBJ2-5, with TRBD1 identical over 8 bases. This CDR3 has 14 amino acids. The germline V gene encodes CDR1 SEHNR and CDR2 FQNEAQ (reference sequence). V was pared by 3 bases and J by 2 bases, with 2 bases of the junction left unmatched. The variable domain in full, completed from reference TRBV7-9 and TRBJ2-5, reads DTGVSQNPRHKITKRGQNVTFRCDPISEHNRLYWYRQTLGQGPEFLTYFQNEAQLEKSRLLSDRFSAERPKGSFSTLEIQRTEQGDSAMYLCASSFWDRQETQYFGPGTRLLVL.

V gene TRBV2 combines with J gene TRBJ1-4; 7 bases align to TRBD1. The CDR3 length is 15 residues. Germline CDR1 reads SNHLY; CDR2 reads FYNNEI. J was trimmed by 6 bases and V by 6 bases; bases with no gene match: 10. CDR3 sequence: CASRVSGGRDEKLFF. The CDR3 nucleotides read TGTGCCAGCAGAGTTTCAGGGGGTCGAGATGAAAAACTGTTTTTT.

The V call is TRBV6-5, the J call TRBJ2-3, with TRBD2 as a possible D gene (7 bases). This CDR3 spans 13 amino acids. Germline CDR1 and CDR2: MNHEY and SVGAGI. V lost 6 bases and J 5 bases, leaving 12 bases between the germline ends. The CDR3 nucleotides are TGTGCCAGCAGCTTCGGGGGGCGAGATACGCAGTATTTT. Protein product: CASSFGGRDTQYF.

This rearrangement joins TRBV7-3 to TRBJ2-3, with D possibly TRBD1 on 6 matching bases. This CDR3 comprises 14 residues. CDR1 is SGHTA, CDR2 FQGTGA, per germline. Between the trimmed V and J ends, which lost 1 base and 5 bases, there was a span of 10 bases. The CDR3 region has the DNA TGTGCCAGCAGCTTAAGGGGGCCGGGAGATACGCAGTATTTT. This encodes CASSLRGPGDTQYF.

The chain carries TRBV7-9 and TRBJ1-5; 7 nucleotides agree with TRBD1. CDR1 is SEHNR and CDR2 is FQNEAQ in the germline V gene (reference sequence). J lost 0 bases, V lost 5 bases, and 7 bases had no gene match. The CDR3 spans 16 residues. The CDR3 is CASSNQDRYSNQPQHF. CDR3 nucleotide sequence: TGTGCCAGCAGCAACCAGGACAGGTATAGCAATCAGCCCCAGCATTTT. Using reference TRBV7-9 and TRBJ1-5 for the parts outside the CDR3, the full variable domain is DTGVSQNPRHKITKRGQNVTFRCDPISEHNRLYWYRQTLGQGPEFLTYFQNEAQLEKSRLLSDRFSAERPKGSFSTLEIQRTEQGDSAMYLCASSNQDRYSNQPQHFGDGTRLSIL.

As concerns this clone: A read error may account for a junction end that differs from germline. The chain recombines TRBV29-1 with TRBJ2-7; tentatively, D is TRBD1 (5 bases). Germline values: CDR1 SQVTM, CDR2 ANQGSEA. This CDR3 has 12 residues. CDR3: CSEQTVSSEQYF. Here the CDR3 DNA reads TGCAGCGAGCAGACAGTATCCTCCGAGCAGTACTTC.

This clone was picked up one time. This specimen includes other DNA sequences encoding the same CDR3. The genes are TRBV5-1 and TRBJ1-6, with 10 positions matching TRBD1. The V gene's germline CDR1 is SGHRS and CDR2 YFSETQ. The CDR3 is 15 amino acids. V gave up 3 bases and J gave up 6 bases; unmatched junction bases: 3. The CDR3 here is CASSWGQGINSPLHF. The CDR3 DNA is TGCGCCAGCAGCTGGGGACAGGGGATTAATTCACCCCTCCACTTT.

The chain joins TRBV7-2 to TRBJ1-2, with TRBD1 as a possible D gene (6 bases). CDR1 SGHTA and CDR2 FQGNSA come from the germline V gene. This CDR3 region has 14 residues. The V end lost 0 bases, the J end lost 6 bases, and 11 bases lay between the germline ends. This CDR3 is CASSLAGAGHGYTF. CDR3 sequence (DNA): TGTGCCAGCAGCTTAGCGGGGGCAGGCCATGGCTACACCTTC.

This sequence joins TRBV15 and TRBJ1-2, with D possibly TRBD1 on 5 matching bases. The germline CDR1 and CDR2 sequences are LNHNV and YYDKDF (reference sequence). V was clipped by 0 bases and J by 6 bases, with 20 bases between them. CDR3 length: 17 residues. CDR3: CATSRDGPRALLHGYTF. The CDR3 DNA reads as TGTGCCACCAGCAGAGATGGTCCCAGGGCCCTCCTGCATGGCTACACCTTC.

This rearrangement joins TRBV7-9 to TRBJ1-1; the D is unclear. With 5 bases removed from V and 0 bases from J, the gap between germline ends came to 7 bases. From germline, CDR1 is SEHNR and CDR2 FQNEAQ (reference sequence). The CDR3 contains 13 residues. CDR3 protein: CASSLEVNTEAFF. As DNA, the CDR3 is TGTGCCAGCAGCCTGGAGGTGAACACTGAAGCTTTCTTT.

This chain connects TRBV6-4 to TRBJ2-3, with 11 nucleotides matching TRBD2. Germline loops: CDR1 MRHNA, CDR2 SNTAGT. The CDR3 runs 16 residues. Trimming at V came to 0 bases and at J to 2 bases, leaving 1 base not matched to a gene. The CDR3 DNA sequence: TGTGCCAGCAGTGACTCTAGCGGGGGGGACACAGATACGCAGTATTTT. Amino acid sequence: CASSDSSGGDTDTQYF.

The V gene is TRBV10-3, the J gene TRBJ2-7; 11 bases are shared with TRBD1. Germline V gene data show CDR1 as ENHRY and CDR2 as SYGVKD. This CDR3 comprises 12 residues. Trimming removed 9 bases from V and 3 bases from J; junction bases left unmatched: 1. The CDR3 DNA is TGTGCCATAGGGACAGGGGGCTACGAGCAGTACTTC. Translating gives CAIGTGGYEQYF.

The chain links TRBV5-4 to TRBJ2-7; 8 bases match TRBD2. CDR1 is SGHNT and CDR2 is YYREEE in the germline V gene (reference sequence). The CDR3 is made up of 14 amino acids. Trimming cost V 2 bases and J 3 bases; bases outside gene matches: 4. CDR3 sequence reads: CASSFGGEVYEQYF. CDR3 bases: TGTGCCAGCAGCTTCGGGGGGGAGGTCTACGAGCAGTACTTC.

This chain links TRBV9 with TRBJ2-1; 8 nucleotides line up with TRBD1. The CDR3 length is 14 residues. V trimming: 2 bases; J trimming: 4 bases; junction bases outside the gene matches: 2. Germline V CDR1 and CDR2: SGDLS, YYNGEE. CDR3 nucleotides: TGTGCCAGCAGCGTGCAGGGGGCATACAATGAGCAGTTCTTC. This sequence encodes CASSVQGAYNEQFF. Complete variable domain (other parts from reference TRBV9 and TRBJ2-1): DSGVTQTPKHLITATGQRVTLRCSPRSGDLSVYWYQQSLDQGLQFLIQYYNGEERAKGNILERFSAQQFPDLHSELNLSSLELGDSALYFCASSVQGAYNEQFFGPGTRLTVL.

The sample holds one count of this clone. The rearrangement uses TRBV5-1 and TRBJ1-1; D uncertain. Germline lookup yields CDR1 SGHRS and CDR2 YFSETQ. CDR3 size: 14 residues. Trimming cost V 0 bases and J 2 bases, with 8 bases left between them. This CDR3 is CASSLVRGNTEAFF. In nucleotides, the CDR3 is TGCGCCAGCAGCTTGGTACGGGGTAACACTGAAGCTTTCTTT.

The CDR3 DNA reads TGCGCCAGCAGGACAGCTAACATGAACACTGAAGCTTTCTTT. Amino acids: CASRTANMNTEAFF. This sequence joins TRBV5-1 and TRBJ1-1; D possibly corresponds to TRBD1 (5 bases). The germline gives CDR1 SGHRS, CDR2 YFSETQ. The CDR3 consists of 14 residues. V lost 5 bases to trimming and J lost 0 bases, with 11 bases between them. The variable domain in full, with the rest retrieved from reference TRBV5-1 and TRBJ1-1, is KAGVTQTPRYLIKTRGQQVTLSCSPISGHRSVSWYQQTPGQGLQFLFEYFSETQRNKGNFPGRFSGRQFSNSRSEMNVSTLELGDSALYLCASRTANMNTEAFFGQGTRLTVV.

V is TRBV2 and J is TRBJ1-1; D remains unclear. With 8 bases removed from V and 4 bases from J, the gap between germline ends came to 14 bases. The CDR3 extends over 13 amino acids. Germline loops: CDR1 SNHLY, CDR2 FYNNEI. This CDR3 reads CASGREVGTEAFF. The CDR3 DNA reads TGTGCCAGCGGGAGGGAAGTGGGCACTGAAGCTTTCTTT.

V and J are TRBV19 and TRBJ1-6; 9 nucleotides agree with TRBD1. V lost 7 bases, J lost 6 bases, and 10 bases stayed unmatched. Germline CDR1 and CDR2: LNHDA and SQIVND (reference sequence). The CDR3 has 16 amino acids. DNA for the CDR3: TGTGCCAGTATCCGAACAGGGGGCGAGAGTAATTCACCCCTCCACTTT. Encoded protein: CASIRTGGESNSPLHF.

This clone was counted between two and nine times. This sequence joins TRBV19 and TRBJ2-7; a possible D gene is TRBD1 (6 bases). Trimming left V 3 bases short and J 3 bases short, with 12 bases between. From germline, CDR1 is LNHDA and CDR2 SQIVND (reference sequence). The CDR3 covers 14 residues. The CDR3 nucleotides are TGTGCCAGTAGTATCCAAGGACAGTACTACGAGCAGTACTTC. It is translated as CASSIQGQYYEQYF.

The sample holds a few counts of this clone. The chain employs TRBV7-6 and TRBJ2-1; maybe TRBD1 (7 bases). Trimming shortened V by 1 base and J by 6 bases, and 10 bases separated the two germline ends. This CDR3 has 14 residues. The germline gives CDR1 SGHVS, CDR2 FNYEAQ. CDR3 sequence: CASSLEEGANEQFF. CDR3 coding DNA: TGTGCCAGCAGCTTAGAGGAGGGGGCCAATGAGCAGTTCTTC.

This chain links TRBV28 with TRBJ1-4; TRBD1 might be the D (5 bases). Germline CDR1 and CDR2: MDHEN and SYDVKM. Trimming shortened V by 2 bases and J by 10 bases, and 14 bases separated the two germline ends. This CDR3 has 14 amino acids. CDR3 coding DNA: TGTGCCAGCAGTTTACCCGGGGGGATTAGAAAACTGTTTTTT. Translating it yields CASSLPGGIRKLFF.

This chain uses TRBV7-9 with TRBJ1-6; no definite D call. This CDR3 is built from 14 residues. CDR1 SEHNR and CDR2 FQNEAQ come from the germline V gene (reference sequence). V was clipped by 0 bases and J by 7 bases, with 7 bases between them. The CDR3, as DNA: TGTGCCAGCAGCTTAGCGGTGAGGAATTCACCCCTCCACTTT. Protein: CASSLAVRNSPLHF.